The clone carrying this TCR beta chain was seen ten or more times. The antigen is unknown. The CDR3 has 11 residues. V dropped 6 bases and J dropped 15 bases, with 12 bases sitting between them. Germline CDR1 is MNHEY and CDR2 is SVGEGT. This sample is drawn from a study of response to subunit inactivated influenza vaccine. Using its own MiXCR run on the RT-PCR reads, TCRdb lists one record per CDR3 protein. Among 250,000 to 350,000 distinct CDR3 sequences listed, roughly 20% were seen once. Whole-study results and caveats: The authors offered the suggestion that each seasonal influenza vaccination recruits few new T cells.

The sequence came from a man between 50 and 69 years old who received an inactivated influenza vaccine. The specimen was PBMCs from blood, collected 21 months after vaccination. The chain uses TRBV6-2 or TRBV6-3 and TRBJ1-6; the D gene is possibly TRBD1 (5 bases). The CDR3 sequence: CASSSFQGLHF. For the CDR3, the DNA is TGTGCCAGCAGCTCCTTCCAGGGCCTCCACTTT.